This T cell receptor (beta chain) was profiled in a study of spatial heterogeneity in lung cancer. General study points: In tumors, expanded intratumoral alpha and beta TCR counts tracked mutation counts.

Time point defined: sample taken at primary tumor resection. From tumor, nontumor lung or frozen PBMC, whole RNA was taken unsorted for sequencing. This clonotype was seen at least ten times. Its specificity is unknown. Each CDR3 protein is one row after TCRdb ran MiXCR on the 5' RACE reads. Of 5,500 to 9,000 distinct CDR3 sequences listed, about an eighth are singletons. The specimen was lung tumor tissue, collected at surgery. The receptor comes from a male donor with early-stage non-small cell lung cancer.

CDR3 coding DNA: TGTGCCAGCAGTTACGGACAGAAAGAGACCCAGTACTTC. This codes for CASSYGQKETQYF. The chain has TRBV12-3 or TRBV12-4 and TRBJ2-5, with D possibly TRBD1 on 6 matching bases. The CDR3 is 13 residues long. V lost 4 bases and J lost 3, with 9 bases in between.